Detailed here is one T cell receptor beta chain. Its target is unknown. TCRdb's table, derived via immunoSEQ multiplex PCR, lists solely in-frame clones and lacks some. The sample lists some 88,000 clones, 96% occurring once. The data stem from a study of cytomegalovirus exposure and HLA in healthy donors. Study-wide results and caveats: A list of about 180 TCR beta chains associated with cytomegalovirus was given.

The donors were in the roughly 110-subject validation cohort, distinct from the roughly 700-subject first cohort. CDR3 length: 16 residues. Germline assignment: CDR1 MDHEN and CDR2 SYDVKM. V lost 3 bases, J lost 3 bases, and 7 bases stayed unmatched. This clonotype was sampled from a man younger than 30 in good health and CMV-seronegative. The sample taken for sequencing was PBMCs. This chain joins TRBV28 and TRBJ2-1; TRBD2 agrees at 8 bases. CDR3 nucleotide sequence: TGTGCCAGCAGTTTGATTGGCGGGAGGATCTACAATGAGCAGTTCTTC. This sequence encodes CASSLIGGRIYNEQFF.